This note documents a single T cell receptor beta chain sequence. Its antigen specificity is not known. It has no much larger one-base neighbor in the sample; base qualities were not kept. Including the terminal cysteine and phenylalanine, the CDR3 comprises 14 residues. The CDR3 DNA has 42 bases and is translated from base 1. Reading the germline V gene gives CDR1 SGHRS and CDR2 YFSETQ. Trimming accounts for 4 bases at V and 7 bases at J, while the number of junction bases matched to no gene is 10. Every donor in the study was a healthy Caucasian. Three pairs of female monozygotic twins, all aged roughly 18 to 30 years, made up the twin cohort. Positive isolation kits from Invitrogen were used to isolate CD4+ and CD8+ T cell populations. This entry comes from a study of identical twins (dated by TCRdb to about 2016). Regarding the research as a whole: To test whether fetal clonotypes persist, this study deep-sequenced TCR alpha and beta repertoires from monozygotic twins, from unrelated adults of various ages, and from cord blood. To rule out contamination, replicate twin experiments were performed at different times with different library preparation protocols. Broad study findings and their caveats: Conclusions relied on cross-sectional statistical analysis, since the same donors could not be followed over many years. Invariant T cells such as MAIT and iNKT could partly confound zero-insertion analyses, though diverse VJ usage argued against this for most clonotypes. Fewer insertions were carried by abundant cord blood beta clonotypes; a weaker similar trend was observed in young adult naive repertoires, while no such trend was observed in memory repertoires. In monozygotic twins, recombination models systematically underestimated out-of-frame TCR alpha sharing, but the models matched the sharing seen between unrelated individuals. Compared with coincidental sharing between unrelated individuals, out-of-frame TCR alpha sequences shared between twins had an excess of sequences with low generation probability. In beta out-of-frame sequences, excess twin sharing was weaker, because having fewer shared sequences lowered the signal-to-noise ratio.

The library was produced with 5' RACE. The instrument was an Illumina HiSeq 2000. Template switching added a universal primer binding site, and the final cDNA carried a unique molecular identifier that allowed TCR cDNA molecules to be counted accurately. First-strand cDNA for TCR alpha and beta chains was synthesized from specific primers in the conserved constant-segment region. To control for contamination, every cDNA library carried two barcodes: a SMART-Mk sample barcode plus Illumina barcodes. TruSeq adapter sequences along with Illumina sample barcodes were introduced in two successive PCR steps. TCR alpha and beta cDNA libraries were sequenced on the Illumina HiSeq platform with custom primers. As for how the authors treated the data: MiGEC was used to process raw reads and extract unique molecular identifiers, and MiXCR was used to find CDR3 positions. For each individual, recombination models were inferred using an EM algorithm with the repgenHMM and IGoR tools. Shared clonotype analysis was performed with the tcR package in R, normalizing sharing by the product of cloneset sizes. To study raw recombination free of thymic and clonal selection effects, out-of-frame nonproductive sequences were analyzed. Starting from the raw public reads, TCRdb applied fastp trimming at Q25, assembled clones with MiXCR and retained in-frame beta chains. Entries that share a CDR3 protein sequence are merged under the most common genes and DNA. These V and J calls are TCRdb output, not the study's own analysis. The sample yields around 470,000 distinct CDR3 sequences; about 14% were counted once. The ten top clones hold around 0.48% of the sample.

The same specimen was also included in a second study, on yellow fever vaccine responses in identical twins. As the second paper documents: The authors reported that the T cell response to vaccination in identical twins appeared partly convergent and partly personalized. In the study, vaccine-responding T cell clones were precisely tracked in identical twins.

The sequence was obtained from a woman younger than 30 in good health. The sample comprised CD4+ T cells sorted from blood. Recombination linked TRBV5-1 to TRBJ2-7; 8 middle bases align to TRBD1. The CDR3 region has the sequence CASSVTGVDGEQYF. The DNA sequence is TGCGCCAGCAGCGTGACAGGGGTGGATGGGGAGCAGTACTTC.